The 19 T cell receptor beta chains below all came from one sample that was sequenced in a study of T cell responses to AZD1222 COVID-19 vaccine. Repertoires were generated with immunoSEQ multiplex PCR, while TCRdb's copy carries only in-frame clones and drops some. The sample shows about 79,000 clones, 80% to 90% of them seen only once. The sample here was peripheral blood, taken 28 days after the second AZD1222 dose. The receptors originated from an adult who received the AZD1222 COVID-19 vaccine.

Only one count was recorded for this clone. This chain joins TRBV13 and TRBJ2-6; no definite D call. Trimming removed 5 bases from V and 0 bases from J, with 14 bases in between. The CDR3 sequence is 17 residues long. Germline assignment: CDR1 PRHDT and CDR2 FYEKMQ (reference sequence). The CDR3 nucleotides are TGTGCCAGCAGCCAACATCACCTGGGCTCTGGGGCCAACGTCCTGACTTTC. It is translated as CASSQHHLGSGANVLTF.

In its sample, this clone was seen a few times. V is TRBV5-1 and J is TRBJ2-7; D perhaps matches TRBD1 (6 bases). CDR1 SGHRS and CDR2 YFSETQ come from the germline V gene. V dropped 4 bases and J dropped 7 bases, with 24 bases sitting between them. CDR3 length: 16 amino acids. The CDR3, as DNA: TGCGCCAGCAGCAATGGGTGGGACACTTACCCGGGGGAGCAGTACTTC. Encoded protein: CASSNGWDTYPGEQYF.

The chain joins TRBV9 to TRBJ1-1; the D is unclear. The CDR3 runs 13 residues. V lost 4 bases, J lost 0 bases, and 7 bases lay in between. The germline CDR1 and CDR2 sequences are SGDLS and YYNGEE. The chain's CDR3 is CASSFQVNTEAFF. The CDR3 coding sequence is TGTGCCAGCAGCTTCCAGGTGAACACTGAAGCTTTCTTT.

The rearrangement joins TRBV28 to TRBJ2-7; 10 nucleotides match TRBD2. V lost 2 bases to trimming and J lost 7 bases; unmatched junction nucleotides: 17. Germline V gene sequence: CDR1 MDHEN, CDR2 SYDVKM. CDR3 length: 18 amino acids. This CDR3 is CASSLITSGERVLWEQYF. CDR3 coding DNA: TGTGCCAGCAGTTTAATTACTAGCGGGGAGCGAGTCCTATGGGAGCAGTACTTC. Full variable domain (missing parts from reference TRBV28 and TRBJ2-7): DVKVTQSSRYLVKRTGEKVFLECVQDMDHENMFWYRQDPGLGLRLIYFSYDVKMKEKGDIPEGYSVSREKKERFSLILESASTNQTSMYLCASSLITSGERVLWEQYFGPGTRLTVT.

The CDR3 sequence: CASSATGGDYEQYF. Here the CDR3 DNA reads TGTGCCAGCAGCGCGACAGGGGGCGACTACGAGCAGTACTTC. The chain couples TRBV9 to TRBJ2-7, with 10 bases aligning to TRBD1. The CDR3 has 14 residues. V shed 3 bases, J shed 3 bases, and the junction held 3 bases outside the gene matches. Germline-derived CDR1 and CDR2 are SGDLS and YYNGEE.

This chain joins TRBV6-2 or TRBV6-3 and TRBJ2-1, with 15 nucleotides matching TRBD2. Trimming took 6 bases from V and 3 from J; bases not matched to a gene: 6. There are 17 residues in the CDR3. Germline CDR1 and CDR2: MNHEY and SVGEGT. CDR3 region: CASSGTSGRMGYNEQFF. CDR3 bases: TGTGCCAGCAGCGGGACTAGCGGGAGGATGGGCTACAATGAGCAGTTCTTC.

The CDR3 protein is CASNPDGLSYEQYF. The CDR3 DNA sequence: TGCGCCAGCAACCCGGACGGACTTTCCTACGAGCAGTACTTC. The chain recombines TRBV5-1 with TRBJ2-7; perhaps TRBD2 as D (5 bases). Germline-derived CDR1 and CDR2 are SGHRS and YFSETQ. Trimming removed 6 bases from V and 1 base from J, with 14 bases in between. The CDR3 sequence is 14 residues long.

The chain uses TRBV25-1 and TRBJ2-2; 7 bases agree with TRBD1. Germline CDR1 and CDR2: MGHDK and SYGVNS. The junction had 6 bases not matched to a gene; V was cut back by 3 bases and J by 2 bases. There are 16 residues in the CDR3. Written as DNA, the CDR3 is TGTGCCAGCAGTGATTGGGGACAGACCAACACCGGGGAGCTGTTTTTT. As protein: CASSDWGQTNTGELFF. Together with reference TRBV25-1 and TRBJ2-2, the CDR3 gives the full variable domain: EADIYQTPRYLVIGTGKKITLECSQTMGHDKMYWYQQDPGMELHLIHYSYGVNSTEKGDLSSESTVSRIRTEHFPLTLESARPSHTSQYLCASSDWGQTNTGELFFGEGSRLTVL.

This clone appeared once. The CDR3 region is CASSLEQGVGYTF. CDR3 in DNA: TGCGCCAGCAGCTTGGAACAGGGGGTCGGCTACACCTTC. The chain combines TRBV5-1 with TRBJ1-2; 8 bases map to TRBD1. Germline V CDR1 and CDR2: SGHRS, YFSETQ. V shed 0 bases, J shed 8 bases, and the junction held 3 bases outside the gene matches. The CDR3 sequence is 13 residues long.

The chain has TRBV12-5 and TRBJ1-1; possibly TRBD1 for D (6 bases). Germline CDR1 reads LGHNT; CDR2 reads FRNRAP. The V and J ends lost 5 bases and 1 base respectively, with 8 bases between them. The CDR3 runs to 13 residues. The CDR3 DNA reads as TGTGCTAGTGGTGAGGGACAGAACACTGAAGCTTTCTTT. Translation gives CASGEGQNTEAFF.

The DNA of the CDR3 is TGTGCCAGCAGCTTACAGGGGGCTGGGGAGCAGTTCTTC. This gives the protein CASSLQGAGEQFF. The genes are TRBV7-9 and TRBJ2-1; TRBD1 aligns across 8 bases. With V trimmed by 2 bases and J by 10 bases, 4 bases remained unmatched. Germline CDR1 is SEHNR and CDR2 is FQNEAQ (reference sequence). The CDR3 length is 13 residues.

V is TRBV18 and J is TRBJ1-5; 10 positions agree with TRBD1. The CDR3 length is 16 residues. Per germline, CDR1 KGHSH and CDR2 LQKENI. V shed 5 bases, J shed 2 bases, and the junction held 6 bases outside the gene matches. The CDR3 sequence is CASSSRTGGGNQPQHF. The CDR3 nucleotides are TGTGCCAGCTCATCTCGGACAGGGGGAGGCAATCAGCCCCAGCATTTT.

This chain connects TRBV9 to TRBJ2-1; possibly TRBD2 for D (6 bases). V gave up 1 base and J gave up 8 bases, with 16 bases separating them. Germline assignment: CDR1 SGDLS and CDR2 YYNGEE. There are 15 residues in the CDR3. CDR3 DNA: TGTGCCAGCAGCGTAACGGGGGAGAGGATTGATGAGCAGTTCTTC. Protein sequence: CASSVTGERIDEQFF. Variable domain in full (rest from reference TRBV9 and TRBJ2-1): DSGVTQTPKHLITATGQRVTLRCSPRSGDLSVYWYQQSLDQGLQFLIQYYNGEERAKGNILERFSAQQFPDLHSELNLSSLELGDSALYFCASSVTGERIDEQFFGPGTRLTVL.

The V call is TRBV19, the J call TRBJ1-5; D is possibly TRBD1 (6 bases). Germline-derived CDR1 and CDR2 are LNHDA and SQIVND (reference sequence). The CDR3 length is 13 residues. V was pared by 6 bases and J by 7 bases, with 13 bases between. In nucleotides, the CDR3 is TGTGCCAGTAGCCCAGGGGCGGACCAGCCCCAGCATTTT. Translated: CASSPGADQPQHF.

CDR3: CASSEYGTGSEQYF. The CDR3 coding sequence is TGTGCCAGCAGTGAATATGGGACAGGGTCCGAGCAGTACTTC. The V call is TRBV25-1, the J call TRBJ2-7, with 9 bases matching TRBD1. This CDR3 spans 14 amino acids. Trimming took 0 bases from V and 6 from J; bases not matched to a gene: 3. The germline CDR1 and CDR2 sequences are MGHDK and SYGVNS.

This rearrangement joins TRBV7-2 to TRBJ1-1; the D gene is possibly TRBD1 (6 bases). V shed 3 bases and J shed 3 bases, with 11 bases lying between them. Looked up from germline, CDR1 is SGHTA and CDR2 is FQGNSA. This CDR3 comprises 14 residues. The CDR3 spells CASSFGGPDTEAFF. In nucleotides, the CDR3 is TGTGCCAGCAGCTTCGGGGGCCCAGACACTGAAGCTTTCTTT.

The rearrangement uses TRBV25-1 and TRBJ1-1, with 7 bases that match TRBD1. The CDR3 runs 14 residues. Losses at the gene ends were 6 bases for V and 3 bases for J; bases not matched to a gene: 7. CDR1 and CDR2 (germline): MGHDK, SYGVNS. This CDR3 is CASSSDRDHTEAFF. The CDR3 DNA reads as TGTGCCAGCAGCTCAGACAGGGATCACACTGAAGCTTTCTTT.

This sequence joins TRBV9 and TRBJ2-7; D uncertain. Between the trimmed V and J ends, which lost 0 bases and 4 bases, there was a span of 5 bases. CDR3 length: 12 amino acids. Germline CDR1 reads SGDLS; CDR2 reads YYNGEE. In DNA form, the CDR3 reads TGTGCCAGCAGCGTAGCGTTATACGAGCAGTACTTC. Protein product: CASSVALYEQYF.

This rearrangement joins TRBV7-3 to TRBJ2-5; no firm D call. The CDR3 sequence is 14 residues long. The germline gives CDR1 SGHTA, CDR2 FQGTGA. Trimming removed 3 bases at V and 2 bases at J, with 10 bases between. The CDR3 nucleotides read TGTGCCAGCAGCTTCACAGCTTCGCAAGAGACCCAGTACTTC. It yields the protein CASSFTASQETQYF. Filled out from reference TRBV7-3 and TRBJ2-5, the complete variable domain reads GAGVSQTPSNKVTEKGKYVELRCDPISGHTALYWYRQSLGQGPEFLIYFQGTGAADDSGLPNDRFFAVRPEGSVSTLKIQRTERGDSAVYLCASSFTASQETQYFGPGTRLLVL.